This T cell receptor (beta chain) was found in a study of shared clonotypes between healthy human individuals. Worth noting for this clone: Its specificity is not known.

Deep-level settings were used for running the assay. Some clones are missing from TCRdb's copy, which holds only in-frame ones; the method was immunoSEQ multiplex PCR. Of 950,000 to 1,200,000 clones detected, approximately 75% appear once; the ten largest clones hold almost 0.9%. The donor cohort consisted entirely of Caucasian adults residing in Nashville, Tennessee. V was clipped by 4 bases and J by 4 bases; unmatched bases: 15. Looked up from germline, CDR1 is SGHTA and CDR2 is FQGNSA. This CDR3 spans 19 amino acids. Regarding the study as a whole: Naive subsets usually exceeded memory subsets in estimated richness. The generation probabilities recorded for non-shared clonotypes fell below those of clonotypes shared by all four donors.

The TCR comes from a man aged 18 to 29 in good health. Some clones in this sample may be carry-over from other donors' samples. Sequenced sample: memory CD4+ T cells from PBMCs. The subset: CD45RA-negative fraction. The chain recombines TRBV7-2 with TRBJ2-7, with 14 bases identical to TRBD2. The CDR3 nucleotides read TGTGCCAGCAGCTCTACAATCGGACTAGCGGGAGGTGGAATTTACGAGCAGTACTTC. This encodes CASSSTIGLAGGGIYEQYF.